The following is a T cell receptor beta chain sequence with its context. Its antigen is not identified. The data are from a study of monozygotic twins with inflammatory bowel disease. Findings of the study overall: There was no support for any single strong signal or clonotype associated with IBD. Researchers report that IBD patients shared fewer clonotypes with others than healthy twins, especially amid disease activity.

This CDR3 has 14 residues. After re-calling the 5' RACE reads, TCRdb lists one entry per CDR3 protein, DNA absent. The sample table includes approximately 210,000 distinct CDR3 sequences. The origin of this receptor is a human donor with ulcerative colitis or Crohn's disease, or a healthy co-twin of an affected twin (not recorded which). This chain uses TRBV12-3 or TRBV12-4 with TRBJ2-2. Material for sequencing was blood. CDR3 loop: CASRGVANTGELFF.